The 29 T cell receptor beta chains below were found in one sample sequenced in a study of cytotoxic CD8 clonotypes in ibrutinib-treated CLL. The assay was immunoSEQ multiplex PCR, and TCRdb's table has in-frame clones only and misses some. The table records about 130,000 clones, approximately 83% of them present only once. The specimen was PBMCs, collected after 24 months of ibrutinib treatment. The receptors here all came from a human donor with chronic lymphocytic leukemia.

This clone was seen a handful of times. The chain carries TRBV27 and TRBJ1-4; D is uncertain. Per germline, CDR1 MNHEY and CDR2 SMNVEV (reference sequence). The V end lost 2 bases, the J end lost 11 bases, and 9 bases lay between the germline ends. The CDR3 covers 12 residues. The CDR3 loop is CASSLGSGKLFF. CDR3 sequence (DNA): TGTGCCAGCAGTTTAGGGTCCGGTAAACTGTTTTTT.

This chain connects TRBV7-2 to TRBJ1-2, with TRBD1 as a possible D gene (6 bases). V shed 5 bases and J shed 4 bases, with 8 bases lying between them. The germline V gene has CDR1 SGHTA and CDR2 FQGNSA. The CDR3 contains 12 residues. DNA for the CDR3: TGTGCCAGCAGCGTGGACAGCTATGGCTACACCTTC. Protein product: CASSVDSYGYTF.

V usage is TRBV11-1 and J usage is TRBJ2-5, with 10 bases matching TRBD2. The CDR3 length is 16 residues. Looked up from germline, CDR1 is SGHAT and CDR2 is FQDESV (reference sequence). The junction had 6 bases not matched to a gene; V was cut back by 4 bases and J by 1 base. CDR3 DNA: TGTGCCAGCAGCTCCCGACTAGCGGGTACCCAAGAGACCCAGTACTTC. It yields the protein CASSSRLAGTQETQYF.

The rearrangement links TRBV5-1 to TRBJ2-3; a weak D match, TRBD2 (6 bases). The CDR3 extends over 14 amino acids. Trimming took off 1 base at V and 6 bases at J, with 12 bases between the two ends. The V gene's germline CDR1 is SGHRS and CDR2 YFSETQ. CDR3 in DNA: TGCGCCAGCAGCTTGAACCCAGCGGGCGATACGCAGTATTTT. The encoded protein is CASSLNPAGDTQYF.

V is TRBV9 and J is TRBJ1-2, with 7 nucleotides matching TRBD1. Germline V gene sequence: CDR1 SGDLS, CDR2 YYNGEE. The CDR3 length is 14 residues. After removal of 3 bases from V and 8 bases from J, the junction contained 10 bases not matched to a gene. The CDR3 loop is CASSATRQGVGYTF. The CDR3 DNA is TGTGCCAGCAGCGCCACGAGACAGGGTGTCGGCTACACCTTC.

In DNA, the CDR3 is TGTGCCAGCAGCCCCAGGGGACTGCGAGGCTATGGCTACACCTTC. Encoded protein: CASSPRGLRGYGYTF. V gene TRBV7-9 combines with J gene TRBJ1-2, with D possibly matching TRBD1 (6 bases). V lost 5 bases and J 4 bases, leaving 17 bases between the germline ends. The CDR3 runs 15 residues. CDR1 SEHNR and CDR2 FQNEAQ come from the germline V gene (reference sequence).

This clone was picked up one time. This chain joins TRBV15 and TRBJ2-2; D assignment may be TRBD1 or TRBD2 (5 bases each). CDR3 length: 14 residues. Germline CDR1 LNHNV, CDR2 YYDKDF (reference sequence). The V end lost 8 bases, the J end lost 3 bases, and 13 bases lay between the germline ends. In nucleotides, the CDR3 is TGTGCCACCCATGTAGGGACGGACACCGGGGAGCTGTTTTTT. Its protein product is CATHVGTDTGELFF. The full variable domain, with the rest looked up from reference TRBV15 and TRBJ2-2, is DAMVIQNPRYQVTQFGKPVTLSCSQTLNHNVMYWYQQKSSQAPKLLFHYYDKDFNNEADTPDNFQSRRPNTSFCFLDIRSPGLGDTAMYLCATHVGTDTGELFFGEGSRLTVL.

The rearrangement links TRBV9 to TRBJ1-4, with 7 bases fitting TRBD1. This CDR3 contains 12 residues. V dropped 9 bases and J dropped 8; count of bases not matched to a gene: 7. The germline gives CDR1 SGDLS, CDR2 YYNGEE. The CDR3 DNA sequence: TGTGCCAACGACAGGGTTGAAGAAAAACTGTTTTTT. This gives the protein CANDRVEEKLFF.

The V and J genes are TRBV6-5 and TRBJ1-5; 7 nucleotides align to TRBD1. The CDR3 loop spans 16 amino acids. V lost 0 bases, J lost 6 bases, and 8 bases stayed unmatched. CDR1 MNHEY and CDR2 SVGAGI come from the germline V gene. CDR3 amino acids: CASSYSARGVGQPQHF. In DNA form, the CDR3 reads TGTGCCAGCAGTTACTCGGCCAGGGGGGTTGGTCAGCCCCAGCATTTT.

This chain joins TRBV5-6 and TRBJ2-5, with 7 bases aligning to TRBD2. Germline CDR1 SGHDT, CDR2 YYEEEE. Losses at the gene ends were 1 base for V and 5 bases for J; bases not matched to a gene: 11. The CDR3 loop spans 16 amino acids. CDR3 loop: CASSLKEAGSGETQYF. CDR3 DNA sequence: TGTGCCAGCAGCTTGAAGGAAGCGGGATCGGGGGAGACCCAGTACTTC.

The gene calls are TRBV6-1 and TRBJ2-1, with 7 bases identical to TRBD2. From germline, CDR1 is MNHNS and CDR2 SASEGT. The CDR3 is 15 amino acids. V trimming: 5 bases; J trimming: 5 bases; junction bases outside the gene matches: 9. The CDR3 DNA follows: TGTGCCAGCAGTTTTCCCGGGGGGTACAACAATGAGCAGTTCTTC. It codes for CASSFPGGYNNEQFF.

The V call is TRBV9, the J call TRBJ2-1; D remains ambiguous. This CDR3 is 13 amino acids long. CDR1 is SGDLS and CDR2 is YYNGEE in the germline V gene. V lost 4 bases and J 5 bases, leaving 10 bases between the germline ends. CDR3 region: CASSLPGHNEQFF. CDR3 DNA: TGTGCCAGCAGCCTTCCAGGACACAATGAGCAGTTCTTC.

The chain employs TRBV9 and TRBJ2-2; the D gene is possibly TRBD1 (5 bases). CDR1 and CDR2 (germline): SGDLS, YYNGEE. Deletions cut 0 bases from V and 6 bases from J, with 9 bases between. This CDR3 has 14 residues. CDR3 sequence reads: CASSVVQQAGELFF. The CDR3 DNA is TGTGCCAGCAGCGTAGTCCAACAGGCCGGGGAGCTGTTTTTT.

The chain is built from TRBV12-5 and TRBJ1-2, with TRBD1 identical over 8 bases. This CDR3 is 14 amino acids long. Germline V gene data show CDR1 as LGHNT and CDR2 as FRNRAP. J was trimmed by 6 bases and V by 4 bases; bases with no gene match: 7. The CDR3 is CASGSSLTGDGYTF. The CDR3 region has the DNA TGTGCTAGTGGTTCCAGCCTGACAGGGGATGGCTACACCTTC.

The rearrangement joins TRBV4-1 to TRBJ2-1, with 9 bases matching TRBD2. V was clipped by 0 bases and J by 6 bases; unmatched bases: 9. CDR1 MGHRA and CDR2 YSYEKL come from the germline V gene. This CDR3 comprises 17 residues. This CDR3 is CASSQDRFASGVNEQFF. In nucleotides, the CDR3 is TGCGCCAGCAGCCAAGATCGCTTCGCTAGCGGGGTCAATGAGCAGTTCTTC.

V usage is TRBV29-1 and J usage is TRBJ2-1, with D possibly being TRBD2 (5 bases). This CDR3 region has 13 residues. The V end was cut by 4 bases, the J end by 0 bases, with 7 bases between. CDR1 and CDR2 (germline): SQVTM, ANQGSEA. The DNA for the CDR3 is TGCAGCGTTGGTGGGAGCTCCTACAATGAGCAGTTCTTC. Protein product: CSVGGSSYNEQFF.

This chain connects TRBV9 to TRBJ2-7, with 8 bases that match TRBD2. The CDR3 has 15 amino acids. The germline V gene has CDR1 SGDLS and CDR2 YYNGEE. Trimming cost V 3 bases and J 5 bases; bases outside gene matches: 10. CDR3 in amino acids: CASSARGGAGDEQYF. The CDR3 DNA sequence: TGTGCCAGCAGCGCTCGTGGGGGAGCGGGAGACGAGCAGTACTTC.

This chain's CDR3 is CASTFGGYGANVLTF. In DNA, the CDR3 is TGTGCCAGCACCTTCGGGGGGTATGGGGCCAACGTCCTGACTTTC. The V call is TRBV28, the J call TRBJ2-6; 7 bases map to TRBD2. The CDR3 sequence is 15 residues long. V lost 7 bases to trimming and J lost 3 bases; unmatched junction nucleotides: 6. Germline loops: CDR1 MDHEN, CDR2 SYDVKM.

V gene TRBV19 combines with J gene TRBJ2-2; D not resolved. CDR1 LNHDA and CDR2 SQIVND come from the germline V gene (reference sequence). This CDR3 is built from 16 residues. V was trimmed by 4 bases and J by 2 bases, leaving 14 bases between them. CDR3 protein: CASSNRRQTNTGELFF. The CDR3 DNA follows: TGTGCCAGTAGTAATCGTCGACAAACAAACACCGGGGAGCTGTTTTTT.

This chain joins TRBV2 and TRBJ2-1, with 13 positions matching TRBD2. CDR3 length equals 21 residues. J gave up 3 bases and V 4 bases, and 18 bases lay outside the gene matches. In germline, CDR1 is SNHLY, CDR2 FYNNEI. This CDR3 reads CASSAIDRLAGGPLGYNEQFF. As DNA, the CDR3 is TGTGCCAGCAGTGCCATCGATCGACTAGCGGGGGGACCCTTGGGCTACAATGAGCAGTTCTTC.

The chain is built from TRBV9 and TRBJ2-2, with 7 bases matching TRBD1. Unmatched junction bases numbered 3, after V lost 3 bases and J lost 4 bases. The CDR3 covers 14 residues. Germline CDR1 reads SGDLS; CDR2 reads YYNGEE. This CDR3 is CASSAGQPTGELFF. In DNA, the CDR3 is TGTGCCAGCAGCGCGGGACAGCCCACCGGGGAGCTGTTTTTT.

This chain joins TRBV18 and TRBJ2-7; tentatively, D is TRBD1 or TRBD2 (6 bases each). This CDR3 contains 15 residues. Germline CDR1 and CDR2: KGHSH and LQKENI. The V and J ends lost 2 bases and 0 bases respectively, with 11 bases between them. The CDR3 spells CASSPRRGASYEQYF. In nucleotides, the CDR3 is TGTGCCAGCTCACCAAGGAGGGGGGCCTCCTACGAGCAGTACTTC.

This clone was seen only once. For the CDR3, the DNA is TGTGCCAGCAGCCCTAGCGGGGGGGCCATACAGCAGTACTTC. Residues: CASSPSGGAIQQYF. This chain connects TRBV7-6 to TRBJ2-7; 12 bases line up with TRBD2. Germline lookup yields CDR1 SGHVS and CDR2 FNYEAQ. The CDR3 length is 14 residues. V shed 5 bases and J 8 bases; nucleotides not matched to a gene: 7.

The chain combines TRBV19 with TRBJ2-1; TRBD2 matches at 9 bases. CDR1 is LNHDA and CDR2 is SQIVND in the germline V gene (reference sequence). V gave up 3 bases and J gave up 7 bases; unmatched junction bases: 10. This CDR3 contains 16 residues. As DNA, the CDR3 is TGTGCCAGTAGTATCCTCCTAGCGGGATTTGGTAATGAGCAGTTCTTC. Its translation: CASSILLAGFGNEQFF.

This clone is a singleton in its sample. The chain carries TRBV21-1 and TRBJ2-7; the table's D gene call, TRBD2, was not cross checked with the DNA. TRBV21-1 is listed as a pseudogene. This CDR3 has 15 residues. For the CDR3, the DNA is TGTGCCAGCAGCAAAGTGTCCCTAGCGGGCGACGAGCAGTACTTC. Translation gives CASSKVSLAGDEQYF.

The V call is TRBV7-2, the J call TRBJ2-6; tentatively, D is TRBD2 (6 bases). V lost 6 bases and J lost 0, with 18 bases in between. Germline CDR1 is SGHTA and CDR2 is FQGNSA. CDR3 length equals 18 residues. CDR3 sequence (DNA): TGTGCCAGCAGTCCACTAGCAAGCCCCTACTCTGGGGCCAACGTCCTGACTTTC. This translates into CASSPLASPYSGANVLTF.

The CDR3 DNA reads as TGTGCCAGCAGTTTAAAGGGGGCGCTCGGGTCCAGAGGCTACACCTTC. Translated, it gives CASSLKGALGSRGYTF. The chain is built from TRBV28 and TRBJ1-2, with 7 bases lining up with TRBD1. The trim removed 2 bases at V and 8 bases at J, leaving 14 bases unmatched. CDR1 and CDR2 (germline): MDHEN, SYDVKM. This CDR3 is 16 amino acids long.

The chain recombines TRBV18 with TRBJ2-7; no clear D. The V and J ends lost 0 bases and 3 bases respectively, with 6 bases between them. Germline CDR1 KGHSH, CDR2 LQKENI. This CDR3 is built from 13 residues. CDR3 sequence reads: CASSPPSGYEQYF. The CDR3 nucleotides are TGTGCCAGCTCACCACCGTCTGGCTACGAGCAGTACTTC.

The chain has TRBV7-2 and TRBJ1-5; weak D call: TRBD1 (6 bases). V lost 5 bases and J lost 7, with 18 bases in between. Germline CDR1 reads SGHTA; CDR2 reads FQGNSA. The length of the CDR3 is 15 residues. The CDR3: CASSLFVGQGQPQHF. DNA of the CDR3: TGTGCCAGCAGCCTGTTTGTGGGACAAGGACAGCCCCAGCATTTT.